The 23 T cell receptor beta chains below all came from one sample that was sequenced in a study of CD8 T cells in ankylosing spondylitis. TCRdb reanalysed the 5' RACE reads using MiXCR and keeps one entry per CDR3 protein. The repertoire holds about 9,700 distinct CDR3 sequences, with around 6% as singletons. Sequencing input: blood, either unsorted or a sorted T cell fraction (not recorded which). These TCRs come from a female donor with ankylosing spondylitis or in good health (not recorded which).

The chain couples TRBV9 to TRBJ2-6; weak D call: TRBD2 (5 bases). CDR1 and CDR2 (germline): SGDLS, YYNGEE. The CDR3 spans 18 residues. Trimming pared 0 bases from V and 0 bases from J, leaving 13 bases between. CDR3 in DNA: TGTGCCAGCAGCGTAGGCGGTAGCGCCACCTCTGGGGCCAACGTCCTGACTTTC. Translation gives CASSVGGSATSGANVLTF.

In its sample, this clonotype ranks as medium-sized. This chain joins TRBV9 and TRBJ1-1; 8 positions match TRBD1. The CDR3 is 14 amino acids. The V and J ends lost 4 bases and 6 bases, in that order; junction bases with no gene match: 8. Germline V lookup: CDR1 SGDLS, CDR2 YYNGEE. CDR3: CASSPFDRGPEAFF. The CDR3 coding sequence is TGTGCCAGCAGCCCATTCGACAGGGGCCCTGAAGCTTTCTTT.

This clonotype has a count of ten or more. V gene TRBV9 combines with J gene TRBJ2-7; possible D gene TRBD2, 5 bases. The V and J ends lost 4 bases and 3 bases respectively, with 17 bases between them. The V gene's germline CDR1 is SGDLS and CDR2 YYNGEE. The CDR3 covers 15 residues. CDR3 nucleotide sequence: TGTGCCAGCAGCCCGAGTCCCTGGGGAGACTACGAGCAGTACTTC. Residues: CASSPSPWGDYEQYF.

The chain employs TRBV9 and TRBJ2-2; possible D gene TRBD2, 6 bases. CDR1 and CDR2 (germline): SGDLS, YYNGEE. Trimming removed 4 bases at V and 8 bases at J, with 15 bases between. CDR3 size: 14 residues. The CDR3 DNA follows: TGTGCCAGCAGCCCGGGACTTGGGGATGGGGAGCTGTTTTTT. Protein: CASSPGLGDGELFF.

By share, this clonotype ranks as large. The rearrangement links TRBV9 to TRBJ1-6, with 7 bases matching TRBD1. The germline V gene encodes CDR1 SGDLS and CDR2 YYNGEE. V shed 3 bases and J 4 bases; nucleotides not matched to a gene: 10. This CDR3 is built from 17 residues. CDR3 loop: CASSASGTASYNSPLHF. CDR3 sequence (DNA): TGTGCCAGCAGCGCCAGTGGGACAGCGAGTTATAATTCACCCCTCCACTTT.

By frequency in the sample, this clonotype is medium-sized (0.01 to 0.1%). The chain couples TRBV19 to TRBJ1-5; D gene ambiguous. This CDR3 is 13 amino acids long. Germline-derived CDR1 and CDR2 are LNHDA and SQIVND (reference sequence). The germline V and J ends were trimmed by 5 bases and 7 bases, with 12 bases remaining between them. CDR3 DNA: TGTGCCAGTAGTGTCCTTACTTCGCAGCCCCAGCATTTT. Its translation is CASSVLTSQPQHF.

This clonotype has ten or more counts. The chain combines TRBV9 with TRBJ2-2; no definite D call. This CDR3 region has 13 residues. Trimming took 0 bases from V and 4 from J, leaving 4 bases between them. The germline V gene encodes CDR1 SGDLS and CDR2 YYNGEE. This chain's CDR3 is CASSVVTTGELFF. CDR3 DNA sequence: TGTGCCAGCAGCGTAGTTACCACCGGGGAGCTGTTTTTT.

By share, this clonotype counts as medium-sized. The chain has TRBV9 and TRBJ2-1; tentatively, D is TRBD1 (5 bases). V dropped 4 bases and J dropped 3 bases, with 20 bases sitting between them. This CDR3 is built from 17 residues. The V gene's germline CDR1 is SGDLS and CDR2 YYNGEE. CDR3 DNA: TGTGCCAGCAGCCTAGAATTGAACCCGGACATCTACAATGAGCAGTTCTTC. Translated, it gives CASSLELNPDIYNEQFF.

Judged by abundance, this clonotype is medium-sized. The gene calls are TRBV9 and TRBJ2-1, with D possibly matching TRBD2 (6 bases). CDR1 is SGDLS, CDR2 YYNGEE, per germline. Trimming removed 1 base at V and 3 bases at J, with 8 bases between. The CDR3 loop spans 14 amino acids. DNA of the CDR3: TGTGCCAGCAGCGTAACTAGCTTCTACAATGAGCAGTTCTTC. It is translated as CASSVTSFYNEQFF.

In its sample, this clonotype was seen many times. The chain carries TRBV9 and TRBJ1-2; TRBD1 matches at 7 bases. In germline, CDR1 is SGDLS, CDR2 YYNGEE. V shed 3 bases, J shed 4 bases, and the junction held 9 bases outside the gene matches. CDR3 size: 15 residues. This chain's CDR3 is CASSAFGQATYGYTF. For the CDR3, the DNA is TGTGCCAGCAGCGCATTCGGACAGGCCACCTATGGCTACACCTTC.

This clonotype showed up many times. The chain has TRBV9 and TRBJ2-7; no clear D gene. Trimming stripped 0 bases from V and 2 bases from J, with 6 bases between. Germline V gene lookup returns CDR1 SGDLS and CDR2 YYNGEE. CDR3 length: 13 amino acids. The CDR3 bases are TGTGCCAGCAGCGTAGGTGATACCTACGAGCAGTACTTC. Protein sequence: CASSVGDTYEQYF.

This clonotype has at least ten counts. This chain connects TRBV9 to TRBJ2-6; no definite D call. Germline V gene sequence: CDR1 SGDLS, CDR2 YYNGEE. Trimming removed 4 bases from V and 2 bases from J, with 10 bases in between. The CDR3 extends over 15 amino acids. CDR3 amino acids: CASSLPMAGANVLTF. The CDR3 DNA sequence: TGTGCCAGCAGCCTACCCATGGCTGGGGCCAACGTCCTGACTTTC.

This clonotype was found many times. CDR3 region: CASSTGLGVGEKLFF. CDR3 bases: TGTGCCAGCAGCACCGGTTTAGGGGTTGGCGAAAAACTGTTTTTT. The V call is TRBV9, the J call TRBJ1-4; TRBD1 is a possible D gene (5 bases). The V gene lost 4 bases and the J gene lost 8 bases, with 18 bases spanning the gap. CDR3 length equals 15 residues. Germline CDR1 is SGDLS and CDR2 is YYNGEE.

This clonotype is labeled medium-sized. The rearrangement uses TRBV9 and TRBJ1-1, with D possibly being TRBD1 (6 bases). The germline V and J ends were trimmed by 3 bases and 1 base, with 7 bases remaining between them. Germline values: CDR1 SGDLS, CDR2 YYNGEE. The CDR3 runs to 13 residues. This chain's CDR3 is CASSEGGNTEAFF. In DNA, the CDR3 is TGTGCCAGCAGCGAAGGGGGGAACACTGAAGCTTTCTTT. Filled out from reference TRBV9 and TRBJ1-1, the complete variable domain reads DSGVTQTPKHLITATGQRVTLRCSPRSGDLSVYWYQQSLDQGLQFLIQYYNGEERAKGNILERFSAQQFPDLHSELNLSSLELGDSALYFCASSEGGNTEAFFGQGTRLTVV.

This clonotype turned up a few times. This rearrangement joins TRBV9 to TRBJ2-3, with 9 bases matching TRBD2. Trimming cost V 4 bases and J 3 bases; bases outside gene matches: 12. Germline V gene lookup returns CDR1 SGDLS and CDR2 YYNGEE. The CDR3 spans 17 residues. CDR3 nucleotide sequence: TGTGCCAGCAGCCCCCCTACCCGGACTAGCGAAACAGATACGCAGTATTTT. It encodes CASSPPTRTSETDTQYF.

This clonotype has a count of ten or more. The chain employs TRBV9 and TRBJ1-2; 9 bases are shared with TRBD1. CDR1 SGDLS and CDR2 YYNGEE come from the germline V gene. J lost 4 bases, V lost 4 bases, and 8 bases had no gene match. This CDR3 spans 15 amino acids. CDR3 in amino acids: CASSPLGQGIYGYTF. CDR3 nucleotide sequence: TGTGCCAGCAGCCCTCTAGGACAGGGGATCTATGGCTACACCTTC.

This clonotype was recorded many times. The chain's CDR3 is CASSVSGGSYNEQFF. CDR3 bases: TGTGCCAGCAGCGTTAGCGGGGGGTCCTACAATGAGCAGTTCTTC. The V call is TRBV9, the J call TRBJ2-1, with TRBD2 matching over 10 bases. Germline assignment: CDR1 SGDLS and CDR2 YYNGEE. The CDR3 runs to 15 residues. Unmatched junction bases numbered 0, after V lost 2 bases and J lost 1 base.

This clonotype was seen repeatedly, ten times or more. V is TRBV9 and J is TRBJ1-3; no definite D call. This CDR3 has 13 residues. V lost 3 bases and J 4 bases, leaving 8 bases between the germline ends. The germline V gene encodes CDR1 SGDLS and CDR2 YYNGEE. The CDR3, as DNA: TGTGCCAGCAGCGCTCCACACGGAAACACCATATATTTT. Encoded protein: CASSAPHGNTIYF.

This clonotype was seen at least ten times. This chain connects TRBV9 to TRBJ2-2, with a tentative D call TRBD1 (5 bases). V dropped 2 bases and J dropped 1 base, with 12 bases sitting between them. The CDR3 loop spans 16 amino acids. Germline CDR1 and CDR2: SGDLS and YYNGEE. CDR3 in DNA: TGTGCCAGCAGCGTCTATGGACAAATGAACACCGGGGAGCTGTTTTTT. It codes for CASSVYGQMNTGELFF.

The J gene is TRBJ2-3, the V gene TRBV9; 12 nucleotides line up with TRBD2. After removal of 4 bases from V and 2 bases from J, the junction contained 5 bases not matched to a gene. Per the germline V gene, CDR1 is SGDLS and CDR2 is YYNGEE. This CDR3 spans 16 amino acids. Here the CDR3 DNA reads TGTGCCAGCAGCTCCGGACTAGCGGGGAACACAGATACGCAGTATTTT. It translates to CASSSGLAGNTDTQYF.

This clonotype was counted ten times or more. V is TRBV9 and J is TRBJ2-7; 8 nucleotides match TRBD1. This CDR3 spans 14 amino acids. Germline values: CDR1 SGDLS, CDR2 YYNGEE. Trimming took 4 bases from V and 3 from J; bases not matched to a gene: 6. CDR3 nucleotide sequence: TGTGCCAGCAGCCCATGGACAGGGAGCTACGAGCAGTACTTC. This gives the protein CASSPWTGSYEQYF.

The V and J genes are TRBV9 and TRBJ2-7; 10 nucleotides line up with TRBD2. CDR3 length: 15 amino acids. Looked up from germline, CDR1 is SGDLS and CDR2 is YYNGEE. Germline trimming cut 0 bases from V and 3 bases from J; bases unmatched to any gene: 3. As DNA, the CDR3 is TGTGCCAGCAGCGTAGAGGCTAGCGGGAGCTACGAGCAGTACTTC. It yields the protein CASSVEASGSYEQYF.

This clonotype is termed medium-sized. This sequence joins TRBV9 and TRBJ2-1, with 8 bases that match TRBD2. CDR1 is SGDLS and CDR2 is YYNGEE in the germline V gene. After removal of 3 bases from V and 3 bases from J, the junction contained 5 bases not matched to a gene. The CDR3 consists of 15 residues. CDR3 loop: CASSETSAYYNEQFF. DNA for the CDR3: TGTGCCAGCAGCGAGACTAGCGCATACTACAATGAGCAGTTCTTC.